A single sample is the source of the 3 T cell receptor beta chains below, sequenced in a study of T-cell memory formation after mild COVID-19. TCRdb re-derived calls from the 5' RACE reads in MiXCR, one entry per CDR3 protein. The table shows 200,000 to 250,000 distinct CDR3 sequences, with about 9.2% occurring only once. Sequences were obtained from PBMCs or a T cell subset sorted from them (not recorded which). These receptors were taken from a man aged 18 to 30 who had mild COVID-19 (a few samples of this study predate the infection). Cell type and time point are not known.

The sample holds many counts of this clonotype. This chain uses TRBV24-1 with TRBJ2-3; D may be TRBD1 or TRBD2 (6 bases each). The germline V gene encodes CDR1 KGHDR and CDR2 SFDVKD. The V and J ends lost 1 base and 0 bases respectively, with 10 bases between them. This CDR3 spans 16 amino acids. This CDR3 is CATSDLGGGSTDTQYF. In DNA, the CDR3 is TGTGCCACCAGTGATTTAGGAGGGGGTAGCACAGATACGCAGTATTTT.

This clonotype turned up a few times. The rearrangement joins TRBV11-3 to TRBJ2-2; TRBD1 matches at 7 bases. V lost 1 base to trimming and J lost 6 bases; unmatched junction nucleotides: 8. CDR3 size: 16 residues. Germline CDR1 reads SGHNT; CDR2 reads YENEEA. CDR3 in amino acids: CASSLGPERGPGELFF. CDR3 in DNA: TGTGCCAGCAGCTTAGGCCCTGAAAGGGGGCCCGGGGAGCTGTTTTTT.

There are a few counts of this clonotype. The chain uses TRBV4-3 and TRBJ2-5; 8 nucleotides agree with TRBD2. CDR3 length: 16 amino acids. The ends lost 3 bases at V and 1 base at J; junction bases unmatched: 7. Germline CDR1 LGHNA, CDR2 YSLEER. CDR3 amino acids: CASSQGPGTSQETQYF. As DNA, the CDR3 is TGCGCCAGCAGCCAGGGCCCCGGGACTAGCCAAGAGACCCAGTACTTC.